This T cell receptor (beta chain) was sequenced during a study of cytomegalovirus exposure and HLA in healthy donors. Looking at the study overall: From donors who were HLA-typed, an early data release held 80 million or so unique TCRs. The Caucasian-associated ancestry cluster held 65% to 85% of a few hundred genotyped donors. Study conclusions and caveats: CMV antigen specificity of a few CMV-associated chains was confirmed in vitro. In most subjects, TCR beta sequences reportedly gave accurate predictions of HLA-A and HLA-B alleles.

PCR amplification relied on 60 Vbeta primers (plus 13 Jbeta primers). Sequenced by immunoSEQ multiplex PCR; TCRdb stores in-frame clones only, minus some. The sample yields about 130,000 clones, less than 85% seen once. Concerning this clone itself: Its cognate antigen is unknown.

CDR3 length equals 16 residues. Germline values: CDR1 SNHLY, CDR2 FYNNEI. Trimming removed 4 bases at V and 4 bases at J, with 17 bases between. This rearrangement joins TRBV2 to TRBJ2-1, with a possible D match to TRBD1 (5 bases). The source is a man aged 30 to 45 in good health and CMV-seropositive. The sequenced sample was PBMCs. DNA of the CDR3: TGTGCCAGCAGTGCGGACAACCCCAACACTTACAATGAGCAGTTCTTC. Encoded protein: CASSADNPNTYNEQFF. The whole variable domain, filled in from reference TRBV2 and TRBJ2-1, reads EPEVTQTPSHQVTQMGQEVILRCVPISNHLYFYWYRQILGQKVEFLVSFYNNEISEKSEIFDDQFSVERPDGSNFTLKIRSTKLEDSAMYFCASSADNPNTYNEQFFGPGTRLTVL.